This T cell receptor (beta chain) was identified during a study of circulating CD8 cells and anti-PD-1 response in melanoma. The QIAseq Immune Repertoire TCR panel built the libraries from roughly 15 ng of total RNA. One entry per CDR3 protein results from TCRdb running MiXCR on the reads. Of several hundred distinct CDR3 sequences in the sample, approximately 8% were seen once. This clonotype rates as medium-sized. The antigen remains unidentified. Four subsets defined by PD-1 and/or TIGIT were sorted from live CD3+CD8+TCRalphabeta+ cells. General study results and limits: Subset repertoires were largely private at M1, with under 8% shared.

Trimming cost V 6 bases and J 2 bases, with 12 bases left between them. In germline, CDR1 is SGHTA, CDR2 FQGNSA. The CDR3 consists of 14 residues. This rearrangement joins TRBV7-2 to TRBJ2-3; D ambiguous. This receptor was taken from a human donor with melanoma. Sequenced material: CD8+ T cells from PBMCs, taken at baseline or after one month of anti-PD-1 therapy (not recorded which). CDR3 in amino acids: CASSHSRTTDTQYF. The CDR3 nucleotides read TGTGCCAGCAGTCACTCCCGGACCACAGATACGCAGTATTTT.